The 21 T cell receptor beta chains below all came from one sample that was sequenced in a study of blood T cell repertoires in COVID-19. Profiling relied on immunoSEQ multiplex PCR, and the TCRdb table lists in-frame clones only, not all of them. This sample has around 200,000 clones, with approximately 86% found just once. Sequencing input: PBMCs or T cells enriched from blood (not recorded which). The receptors were gathered from a woman aged 25 to 45 who had been exposed to COVID-19.

The V and J genes are TRBV27 and TRBJ2-7; weak D call: TRBD1 (6 bases). V was trimmed by 2 bases and J by 0 bases, leaving 14 bases between them. Germline CDR1 and CDR2: MNHEY and SMNVEV (reference sequence). This CDR3 is built from 16 residues. This chain's CDR3 is CASSLRGGPFSYEQYF. The CDR3 coding sequence is TGTGCCAGCAGTTTACGTGGGGGCCCCTTCTCCTACGAGCAGTACTTC.

The chain carries TRBV3-1 (or the pseudogene TRBV3-2) and TRBJ1-2; D possibly corresponds to TRBD1 (5 bases). This CDR3 region has 14 residues. From germline, CDR1 is LGHDT and CDR2 YNNKEL (reference sequence). The V gene lost 1 base and the J gene lost 6 bases, with 12 bases spanning the gap. CDR3 coding DNA: TGTGCCAGCAGCCAAGCGGGCGGGGGGGATGGCTACACCTTC. Translating gives CASSQAGGGDGYTF.

This chain's CDR3 is CASSLDGQLANYGYTF. In DNA form, the CDR3 reads TGTGCCAGCAGCTTGGACGGACAGCTTGCTAACTATGGCTACACCTTC. The chain links TRBV5-4 to TRBJ1-2; possible D gene TRBD1, 6 bases. Germline CDR1 is SGHNT and CDR2 is YYREEE (reference sequence). This CDR3 is built from 16 residues. The ends were cut back, 0 bases at V and 0 bases at J, with 12 bases in the middle.

The chain recombines TRBV19 with TRBJ1-2, with D perhaps TRBD1 (5 bases). The germline CDR1 and CDR2 sequences are LNHDA and SQIVND (reference sequence). Trimming removed 6 bases at V and 4 bases at J, with 24 bases between. This CDR3 has 17 amino acids. The CDR3 protein is CASSPPLDTRRAYGYTF. CDR3 DNA: TGTGCCAGTAGCCCCCCATTGGACACCCGTAGAGCCTATGGCTACACCTTC.

The chain combines TRBV12-5 with TRBJ2-1, with D maybe TRBD1 (5 bases). The CDR3 length is 16 residues. Trimming cost V 3 bases and J 7 bases, with 19 bases left between them. Germline V CDR1 and CDR2: LGHNT, FRNRAP. CDR3 DNA: TGTGCTAGTGGTTTAACCCCCGGCCAGGGTGCGAATGAGCAGTTCTTC. Protein: CASGLTPGQGANEQFF.

The chain links TRBV4-1 to TRBJ1-5, with 8 bases aligning to TRBD1. CDR3 size: 17 residues. V lost 0 bases to trimming and J lost 1 base; unmatched junction nucleotides: 5. Germline CDR1 and CDR2: MGHRA and YSYEKL. CDR3 bases: TGCGCCAGCAGCCAAGAAGTAACAGGGGGAAGCAATCAGCCCCAGCATTTT. Its translation: CASSQEVTGGSNQPQHF.

The chain recombines TRBV30 with TRBJ1-6, with D hard to call. Per the germline V gene, CDR1 is GTSNPN and CDR2 is SVGIG (reference sequence). The CDR3 is made up of 17 amino acids. V was clipped by 2 bases and J by 0 bases, with 14 bases between them. CDR3 nucleotide sequence: TGTGCCTGGAGTCCATGGACTGGAAGCTCCTATAATTCACCCCTCCACTTT. It yields the protein CAWSPWTGSSYNSPLHF.

This rearrangement joins TRBV2 to TRBJ1-2, with TRBD1 matching over 7 bases. The V and J ends lost 3 bases and 4 bases, in that order; junction bases with no gene match: 2. CDR1 SNHLY and CDR2 FYNNEI come from the germline V gene. This CDR3 region has 13 residues. The CDR3 protein is CASSERQGYGYTF. CDR3 nucleotide sequence: TGTGCCAGCAGTGAGCGACAGGGCTATGGCTACACCTTC.

V gene TRBV3-1 (or the pseudogene TRBV3-2) combines with J gene TRBJ1-3; possibly TRBD1 for D (6 bases). The V gene's germline CDR1 is LGHDT and CDR2 YNNKEL (reference sequence). CDR3 size: 16 residues. The V and J ends lost 4 bases and 0 bases respectively, with 13 bases between them. CDR3 residues: CASSPRGGHSGNTIYF. Here the CDR3 DNA reads TGTGCCAGCAGCCCCCGCGGGGGCCACTCTGGAAACACCATATATTTT.

CDR3 nucleotide sequence: TGTGCCAGCAGCTTAGGTACGGGGAGGAACACCGGGGAGCTGTTTTTT. Its translation: CASSLGTGRNTGELFF. The rearrangement joins TRBV7-9 to TRBJ2-2, with D possibly TRBD2 on 5 matching bases. The CDR3 has 16 residues. In germline, CDR1 is SEHNR, CDR2 FQNEAQ (reference sequence). V shed 1 base and J shed 1 base, with 10 bases lying between them.

This clone appeared once. The V and J genes are TRBV2 and TRBJ1-1; TRBD1 matches 11 bases. J lost 6 bases, V lost 9 bases, and 6 bases had no gene match. The germline V gene has CDR1 SNHLY and CDR2 FYNNEI. The CDR3 runs 13 residues. This CDR3 reads CARASGQGAEAFF. The CDR3 DNA reads as TGTGCCAGAGCCTCGGGACAGGGGGCTGAAGCTTTCTTT.

The chain links TRBV5-1 to TRBJ2-7; possibly TRBD1 for D (8 bases). The CDR3 is 16 amino acids. V was trimmed by 4 bases and J by 2 bases, leaving 19 bases between them. The germline V gene encodes CDR1 SGHRS and CDR2 YFSETQ. The CDR3 sequence: CASSRTGSLAAYEQYF. The CDR3 bases are TGCGCCAGCAGCAGGACAGGGAGTCTAGCGGCCTACGAGCAGTACTTC.

The chain carries TRBV3-1 (or the pseudogene TRBV3-2) and TRBJ1-6, with 7 bases identical to TRBD1. Germline-derived CDR1 and CDR2 are LGHDT and YNNKEL (reference sequence). The CDR3 runs 15 residues. With V trimmed by 5 bases and J by 6 bases, 7 bases remained unmatched. CDR3 amino acids: CASSWRDRLNSPLHF. DNA of the CDR3: TGTGCCAGCAGCTGGAGGGACAGACTTAATTCACCCCTCCACTTT.

The chain recombines TRBV12-3 or TRBV12-4 with TRBJ2-1; D might be TRBD1 (5 bases). This CDR3 comprises 13 residues. V was clipped by 6 bases and J by 2 bases, with 8 bases between them. CDR3 residues: CASRWGAYNEQFF. For the CDR3, the DNA is TGTGCCAGCAGGTGGGGCGCCTACAATGAGCAGTTCTTC.

This chain joins TRBV4-1 and TRBJ1-4; a weak D match, TRBD1 (5 bases). The V gene's germline CDR1 is MGHRA and CDR2 YSYEKL. V lost 0 bases to trimming and J lost 0 bases, with 11 bases between them. CDR3 size: 17 residues. CDR3 in DNA: TGCGCCAGCAGCCAAGAGCCTAGGACATCAACTAATGAAAAACTGTTTTTT. Amino acids: CASSQEPRTSTNEKLFF.

The chain carries TRBV5-8 and TRBJ1-3, with 9 nucleotides matching TRBD1. Germline V gene lookup returns CDR1 SGHTS and CDR2 YDEGEE. V lost 4 bases, J lost 1 base, and 9 bases stayed unmatched. The CDR3 has 17 residues. The CDR3 loop reads CASSPGTGSESGNTIYF. Written as DNA, the CDR3 is TGTGCCAGCAGCCCCGGGACAGGGTCGGAATCTGGAAACACCATATATTTT.

The chain employs TRBV27 and TRBJ1-5; D may be TRBD1 (5 bases). In germline, CDR1 is MNHEY, CDR2 SMNVEV (reference sequence). With 6 bases removed from V and 4 bases from J, the gap between germline ends came to 16 bases. The CDR3 is made up of 15 amino acids. The CDR3 DNA sequence: TGTGCCAGCAGGCCTTTTGGTGGGGGGAATCAGCCCCAGCATTTT. It codes for CASRPFGGGNQPQHF.

The V call is TRBV20-1, the J call TRBJ2-5; D unresolved. Germline CDR1 reads DFQATT; CDR2 reads SNEGSKA (reference sequence). V gave up 4 bases and J gave up 0 bases, with 3 bases separating them. The CDR3 has 11 residues. The CDR3 bases are TGCAGTGCTACTGACCAAGAGACCCAGTACTTC. Translation: CSATDQETQYF.

The J gene is TRBJ2-7, the V gene TRBV14; D perhaps matches TRBD1 (6 bases). V lost 7 bases and J lost 0, with 13 bases in between. Germline CDR1 reads SGHDN; CDR2 reads FVKESK. This CDR3 contains 14 residues. The CDR3 sequence: CASKSGANSYEQYF. The CDR3 nucleotides read TGTGCCAGCAAGTCAGGGGCCAACTCCTACGAGCAGTACTTC.

This chain joins TRBV5-4 and TRBJ2-3; TRBD1 matches 7 bases. V gave up 0 bases and J gave up 1 base; unmatched junction bases: 5. The CDR3 runs 16 residues. Germline lookup yields CDR1 SGHNT and CDR2 YYREEE (reference sequence). CDR3 sequence (DNA): TGTGCCAGCAGCTTGGTTCGTACAGGGGGCACAGATACGCAGTATTTT. Its protein product is CASSLVRTGGTDTQYF. The variable domain in full, completed from reference TRBV5-4 and TRBJ2-3, reads ETGVTQSPTHLIKTRGQQVTLRCSSQSGHNTVSWYQQALGQGPQFIFQYYREEENGRGNFPPRFSGLQFPNYSSELNVNALELDDSALYLCASSLVRTGGTDTQYFGPGTRLTVL.

This sequence joins TRBV5-3 and TRBJ1-3; D is undetermined. TRBV5-3 is marked as an open reading frame, function uncertain. CDR3 length equals 13 residues. The V end was cut by 10 bases, the J end by 5 bases, with 16 bases between. The CDR3 DNA reads as TGTGCCCCCCACGTTGGCGGAAGAAACACCATATATTTT. Encoded protein: CAPHVGGRNTIYF.